The 29 T cell receptor beta chains in this list originate from one sample, sequenced in a study of OX40 agonist ivuxolimab in advanced cancers. The repertoire was sequenced with immunoSEQ multiplex PCR; TCRdb's copy has only in-frame clones and lacks some. The top ten clones hold 0.25% to 0.35% of a sample with approximately 69,000 clones, roughly nine tenths of them seen once. Sequenced here: CD4+ or CD8+ T cells sorted from blood, sampled in a trial of the OX40 agonist ivuxolimab. These receptor sequences come from an adult with an advanced solid tumor such as melanoma, head and neck, liver or kidney cancer.

The chain combines TRBV6-1 with TRBJ1-5; D is unclear. The CDR3 covers 13 residues. The germline V gene encodes CDR1 MNHNS and CDR2 SASEGT. V dropped 6 bases and J dropped 2 bases, with 8 bases sitting between them. Written as DNA, the CDR3 is TGTGCCAGCAGCAGAGACCGCAATCAGCCCCAGCATTTT. This translates into CASSRDRNQPQHF.

The chain joins TRBV19 to TRBJ2-7, with 12 bases matching TRBD2. The CDR3 has 15 residues. Germline-derived CDR1 and CDR2 are LNHDA and SQIVND (reference sequence). After removal of 4 bases from V and 2 bases from J, the junction contained 3 bases not matched to a gene. The CDR3 reads CASSKLAGGTYEQYF. CDR3 DNA: TGTGCCAGTAGTAAACTAGCGGGAGGAACCTACGAGCAGTACTTC.

This chain joins TRBV28 and TRBJ1-2, with TRBD1 matching over 9 bases. Looked up from germline, CDR1 is MDHEN and CDR2 is SYDVKM. There are 17 residues in the CDR3. J was trimmed by 0 bases and V by 6 bases; bases with no gene match: 11. The DNA for the CDR3 is TGTGCCAGCAGGATAGGCGGGACAGGGACAGCTAACTATGGCTACACCTTC. Amino acid sequence: CASRIGGTGTANYGYTF.

V usage is TRBV7-9 and J usage is TRBJ1-6; D is unresolved. CDR1 is SEHNR, CDR2 FQNEAQ, per germline (reference sequence). The length of the CDR3 is 14 residues. With 5 bases removed from V and 8 bases from J, the gap between germline ends came to 13 bases. The CDR3 DNA reads as TGTGCCAGCAGCCGCGGGAGCCTAGATTCACCCCTCCACTTT. This codes for CASSRGSLDSPLHF.

This chain uses TRBV21-1 with TRBJ2-7; the DNA was not compared with TRBD2, the D call given in the table. TRBV21-1 is listed as a pseudogene. The CDR3 extends over 19 amino acids. Here the CDR3 DNA reads TGTGCCAGCAGCTCAAGGGGGGGACTAGCGGGAGGCAACTCCTACGAGCAGTACTTC. It encodes CASSSRGGLAGGNSYEQYF.

In this sample, this clone turned up once. The chain has TRBV11-3 and TRBJ1-1, with TRBD1 matching over 7 bases. This CDR3 comprises 12 residues. V was pared by 1 base and J by 9 bases, with 2 bases of the junction left unmatched. Germline loops: CDR1 SGHNT, CDR2 YENEEA. In nucleotides, the CDR3 is TGTGCCAGCAGCTTAGGACAGGGAAAAGCTTTCTTT. This gives the protein CASSLGQGKAFF.

In this sample, this clone turned up once. The chain carries TRBV2 and TRBJ1-1; 7 positions match TRBD1. This CDR3 region has 13 residues. CDR1 is SNHLY and CDR2 is FYNNEI in the germline V gene. The V segment lost 7 bases and the J segment 0 bases; nucleotides outside the gene matches: 2. The chain's CDR3 is CASTGQMNTEAFF. The CDR3 DNA reads TGTGCCAGCACGGGACAGATGAACACTGAAGCTTTCTTT.

The gene calls are TRBV19 and TRBJ2-7; 9 positions match TRBD1. From germline, CDR1 is LNHDA and CDR2 SQIVND (reference sequence). This CDR3 contains 15 residues. The junction had 9 bases not matched to a gene; V was cut back by 5 bases and J by 4 bases. The CDR3 is CASSDPGQGMYEQYF. As DNA, the CDR3 is TGTGCCAGTAGTGATCCGGGACAGGGAATGTACGAGCAGTACTTC.

The rearrangement uses TRBV10-1 and TRBJ1-1, with TRBD1 matching over 11 bases. The J segment lost 4 bases and the V segment lost 3 bases, leaving 19 bases of the junction unmatched. The CDR3 is made up of 20 amino acids. The germline V gene has CDR1 WNHNN and CDR2 SYGVQD (reference sequence). For the CDR3, the DNA is TGCGCCAGCAGTGATTCGCTTGGGCTGGACAGGGGGCAAAAGGGCACTGAAGCTTTCTTT. Amino acid sequence: CASSDSLGLDRGQKGTEAFF.

This clone is a singleton in its sample. The chain has TRBV28 and TRBJ2-5; no firm D call. The CDR3 is 13 amino acids. Germline CDR1 is MDHEN and CDR2 is SYDVKM. V shed 2 bases and J shed 5 bases, with 9 bases lying between them. The CDR3 region has the DNA TGTGCCAGCAGTTTACCGGGCCGGGAGACCCAGTACTTC. Its translation is CASSLPGRETQYF.

V and J are TRBV5-1 and TRBJ2-1; D might be TRBD2 (6 bases). This CDR3 is 17 amino acids long. Germline V CDR1 and CDR2: SGHRS, YFSETQ. Trimming took off 3 bases at V and 9 bases at J, with 25 bases between the two ends. The CDR3 DNA reads TGCGCCAGCAGCTCGGTTGCCCTGACTAGGGGTCAGCTTGAGCAGTTCTTC. The encoded protein is CASSSVALTRGQLEQFF.

The chain has TRBV10-3 and TRBJ2-6; D remains ambiguous. Germline V gives CDR1 ENHRY, CDR2 SYGVKD. The germline V and J ends were trimmed by 11 bases and 0 bases, with 17 bases remaining between them. The CDR3 covers 16 residues. DNA of the CDR3: TGTGCCGTGCAACTATCTAGGGTCTCTGGGGCCAACGTCCTGACTTTC. Protein sequence: CAVQLSRVSGANVLTF.

The V and J genes are TRBV6-5 and TRBJ2-7; the D gene is possibly TRBD1 (6 bases). CDR3 length equals 16 residues. V was trimmed by 3 bases and J by 3 bases, leaving 18 bases between them. Germline CDR1 reads MNHEY; CDR2 reads SVGAGI. The CDR3: CASSYYRDRPYYEQYF. The DNA for the CDR3 is TGTGCCAGCAGTTATTACAGGGACCGGCCTTACTACGAGCAGTACTTC.

V gene TRBV18 combines with J gene TRBJ2-5, with a tentative D call TRBD2 (5 bases). The V end was cut by 4 bases, the J end by 5 bases, with 17 bases between. Germline CDR1 reads KGHSH; CDR2 reads LQKENI. The CDR3 runs 15 residues. The CDR3 DNA sequence: TGTGCCAGCTCACGGGTCGCGGGTCTCCAGGAGACCCAGTACTTC. Protein sequence: CASSRVAGLQETQYF.

The CDR3: CASSTGGPEAFF. CDR3 sequence (DNA): TGTGCCAGCAGCACAGGGGGACCTGAAGCTTTCTTT. V gene TRBV6-5 combines with J gene TRBJ1-1, with 8 bases that match TRBD1. The CDR3 extends over 12 amino acids. Germline CDR1 and CDR2: MNHEY and SVGAGI. V lost 6 bases, J lost 6 bases, and 3 bases stayed unmatched.

J is TRBJ2-2 and V is TRBV5-1; tentative D call: TRBD2 (6 bases). The CDR3 spans 14 residues. Germline values: CDR1 SGHRS, CDR2 YFSETQ. The ends were cut back, 1 base at V and 4 bases at J, with 8 bases in the middle. Written as DNA, the CDR3 is TGCGCCAGCAGCTTGCGGAGGGGCACCGGGGAGCTGTTTTTT. Encoded protein: CASSLRRGTGELFF.

This clone was found once. The V and J genes are TRBV9 and TRBJ2-5; D unresolved. V lost 4 bases and J lost 4, with 5 bases in between. CDR1 and CDR2 from the germline V gene are SGDLS and YYNGEE. The CDR3 is made up of 11 amino acids. The CDR3 protein is CASSSLETQYF. In DNA form, the CDR3 reads TGTGCCAGCAGCTCATTAGAGACCCAGTACTTC.

This clone has only one observation. This sequence joins TRBV5-1 and TRBJ2-7; the match to TRBD2 covers 14 bases. The CDR3 is 17 residues long. The germline gives CDR1 SGHRS, CDR2 YFSETQ. With V trimmed by 0 bases and J by 2 bases, 4 bases remained unmatched. CDR3 coding DNA: TGCGCCAGCAGCTTGGGACTAGCGGGAGGGCCGCCCTACGAGCAGTACTTC. Protein product: CASSLGLAGGPPYEQYF.

This clone is a singleton in its sample. The genes are TRBV29-1 and TRBJ1-1; D is ambiguous. Germline loops: CDR1 SQVTM, CDR2 ANQGSEA. V was cut by 4 bases and J by 0 bases, with 6 bases left in between. The CDR3 length is 12 residues. This CDR3 reads CSVVQVNTEAFF. The CDR3 nucleotides are TGCAGCGTTGTTCAGGTGAACACTGAAGCTTTCTTT.

The V and J genes are TRBV19 and TRBJ1-2; D remains unclear. The CDR3 runs 13 residues. CDR1 LNHDA and CDR2 SQIVND come from the germline V gene (reference sequence). V was pared by 5 bases and J by 4 bases, with 11 bases between. Here the CDR3 DNA reads TGTGCCAGTAGTGCCGAAACGGGCTATGGCTACACCTTC. It specifies CASSAETGYGYTF.

The chain uses TRBV19 and TRBJ1-1; no reliable D call. The CDR3 sequence is 13 residues long. V gave up 4 bases and J gave up 0 bases, with 6 bases separating them. Germline values: CDR1 LNHDA, CDR2 SQIVND (reference sequence). Written as DNA, the CDR3 is TGTGCCAGTAGTAACACCGTGAACACTGAAGCTTTCTTT. This gives the protein CASSNTVNTEAFF. The full variable domain, rest sourced from reference TRBV19 and TRBJ1-1, is DGGITQSPKYLFRKEGQNVTLSCEQNLNHDAMYWYRQDPGQGLRLIYYSQIVNDFQKGDIAEGYSVSREKKESFPLTVTSAQKNPTAFYLCASSNTVNTEAFFGQGTRLTVV.

J is TRBJ2-7 and V is TRBV28; 8 nucleotides align to TRBD2. The CDR3 is 14 residues long. In germline, CDR1 is MDHEN, CDR2 SYDVKM. DNA for the CDR3: TGTGTCTTACAGCGGGGGCCGGATTCCTACGAGCAGTACTTC. This codes for CVLQRGPDSYEQYF.

This chain connects TRBV5-4 to TRBJ2-2, with 12 bases that match TRBD2. Germline CDR1 is SGHNT and CDR2 is YYREEE (reference sequence). The CDR3 is 19 amino acids. Trimming cost V 4 bases and J 3 bases; bases outside gene matches: 13. Here the CDR3 DNA reads TGTGCCAGCAGCCGTGGACTAGCGGGATCACCCCGGGACACCGGGGAGCTGTTTTTT. Its translation is CASSRGLAGSPRDTGELFF.

In regard to this clone: The same CDR3 arises from other DNA sequences in this sample as well. The rearrangement uses TRBV18 and TRBJ1-5; D remains ambiguous. CDR3 length equals 13 residues. The V end was cut by 6 bases, the J end by 2 bases, with 8 bases between. Germline V gene lookup returns CDR1 KGHSH and CDR2 LQKENI. The chain's CDR3 is CASSPGGNQPQHF. CDR3 nucleotide sequence: TGTGCCAGCTCCCCCGGGGGCAATCAGCCCCAGCATTTT.

The chain's CDR3 is CASSLVRTTSSYNSPLHF. CDR3 nucleotide sequence: TGTGCCAGCAGCTTAGTGAGGACAACAAGCTCCTATAATTCACCCCTCCACTTT. The V gene is TRBV11-2, the J gene TRBJ1-6; tentatively, D is TRBD1 (5 bases). From germline, CDR1 is SGHAT and CDR2 FQNNGV. This CDR3 has 18 residues. The V end was cut by 1 base, the J end by 0 bases, with 13 bases between.

This chain uses TRBV18 with TRBJ2-2, with a weak D call TRBD2 (7 bases). The CDR3 runs to 19 residues. Germline loops: CDR1 KGHSH, CDR2 LQKENI. Trimming left V 6 bases short and J 0 bases short, with 23 bases between. The CDR3 spells CASSPVTGPSGTNTGELFF. The CDR3 DNA reads TGTGCCAGCTCTCCGGTTACAGGGCCCAGCGGGACGAACACCGGGGAGCTGTTTTTT.

V gene TRBV5-1 combines with J gene TRBJ2-3; D is unresolved. The germline V and J ends were trimmed by 1 base and 0 bases, with 9 bases remaining between them. The CDR3 has 15 amino acids. The germline V gene encodes CDR1 SGHRS and CDR2 YFSETQ. The CDR3 sequence is CASSLSGPSTDTQYF. The CDR3 DNA follows: TGCGCCAGCAGCTTGTCGGGCCCTAGCACAGATACGCAGTATTTT.

CDR3 protein: CASSIGRQGRNTGELFF. Here the CDR3 DNA reads TGTGCCAGTAGTATAGGGCGGCAGGGGCGGAACACCGGGGAGCTGTTTTTT. The V and J genes are TRBV19 and TRBJ2-2, with TRBD1 as a possible D gene (6 bases). This CDR3 contains 17 residues. The V end lost 1 base, the J end lost 1 base, and 13 bases lay between the germline ends. Germline lookup yields CDR1 LNHDA and CDR2 SQIVND (reference sequence). The full variable domain, its missing parts supplied by reference TRBV19 and TRBJ2-2, is DGGITQSPKYLFRKEGQNVTLSCEQNLNHDAMYWYRQDPGQGLRLIYYSQIVNDFQKGDIAEGYSVSREKKESFPLTVTSAQKNPTAFYLCASSIGRQGRNTGELFFGEGSRLTVL.

The V call is TRBV5-1, the J call TRBJ2-7, with a possible D match to TRBD2 (5 bases). Trimming removed 0 bases from V and 1 base from J, with 11 bases in between. CDR1 and CDR2 from the germline V gene are SGHRS and YFSETQ. The CDR3 has 15 residues. The CDR3 region is CASSLGGPGSYEQYF. DNA of the CDR3: TGCGCCAGCAGCTTGGGAGGGCCCGGTTCCTACGAGCAGTACTTC.